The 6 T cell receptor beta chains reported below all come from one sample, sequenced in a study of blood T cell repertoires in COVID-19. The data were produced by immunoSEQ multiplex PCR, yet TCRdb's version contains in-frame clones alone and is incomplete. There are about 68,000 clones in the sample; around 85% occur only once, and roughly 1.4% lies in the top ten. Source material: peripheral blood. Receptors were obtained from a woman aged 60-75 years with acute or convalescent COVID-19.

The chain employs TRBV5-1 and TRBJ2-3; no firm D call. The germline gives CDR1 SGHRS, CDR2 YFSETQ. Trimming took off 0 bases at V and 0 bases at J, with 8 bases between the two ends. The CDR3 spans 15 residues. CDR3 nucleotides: TGCGCCAGCAGCTTGGCCTGGAGTAGCACAGATACGCAGTATTTT. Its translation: CASSLAWSSTDTQYF.

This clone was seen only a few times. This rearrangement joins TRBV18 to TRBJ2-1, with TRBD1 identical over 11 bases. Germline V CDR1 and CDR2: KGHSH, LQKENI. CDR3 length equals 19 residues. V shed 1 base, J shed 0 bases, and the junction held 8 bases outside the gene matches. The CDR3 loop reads CASSPRTGGRASSYNEQFF. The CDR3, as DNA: TGTGCCAGCTCACCACGGACAGGGGGCCGGGCGAGCTCCTACAATGAGCAGTTCTTC.

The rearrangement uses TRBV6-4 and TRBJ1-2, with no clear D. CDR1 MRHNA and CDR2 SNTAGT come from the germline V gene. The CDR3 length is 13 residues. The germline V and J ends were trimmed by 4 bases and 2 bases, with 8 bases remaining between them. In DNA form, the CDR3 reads TGTGCCAGCAGTGCTGAGCCCAACTATGGCTACACCTTC. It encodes CASSAEPNYGYTF.

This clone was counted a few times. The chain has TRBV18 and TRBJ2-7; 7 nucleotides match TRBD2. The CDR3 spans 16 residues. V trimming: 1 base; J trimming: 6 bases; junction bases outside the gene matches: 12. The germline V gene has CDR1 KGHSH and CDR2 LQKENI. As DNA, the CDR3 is TGTGCCAGCTCACCACAAGCTAGCGGAGGGTCGGGCGAGCAGTACTTC. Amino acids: CASSPQASGGSGEQYF.

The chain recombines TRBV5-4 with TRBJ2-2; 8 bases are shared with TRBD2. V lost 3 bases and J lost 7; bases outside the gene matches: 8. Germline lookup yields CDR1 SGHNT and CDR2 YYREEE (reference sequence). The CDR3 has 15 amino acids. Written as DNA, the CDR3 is TGTGCCAGCAGCTCGAGCGGGAGCTGGAACGGGGAGCTGTTTTTT. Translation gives CASSSSGSWNGELFF.

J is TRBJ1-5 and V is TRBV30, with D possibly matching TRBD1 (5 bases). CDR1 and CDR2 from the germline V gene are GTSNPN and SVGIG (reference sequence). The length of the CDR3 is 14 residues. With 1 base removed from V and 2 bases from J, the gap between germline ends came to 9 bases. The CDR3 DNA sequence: TGTGCCTGGAGTGAGGGACTCGGCAATCAGCCCCAGCATTTT. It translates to CAWSEGLGNQPQHF.